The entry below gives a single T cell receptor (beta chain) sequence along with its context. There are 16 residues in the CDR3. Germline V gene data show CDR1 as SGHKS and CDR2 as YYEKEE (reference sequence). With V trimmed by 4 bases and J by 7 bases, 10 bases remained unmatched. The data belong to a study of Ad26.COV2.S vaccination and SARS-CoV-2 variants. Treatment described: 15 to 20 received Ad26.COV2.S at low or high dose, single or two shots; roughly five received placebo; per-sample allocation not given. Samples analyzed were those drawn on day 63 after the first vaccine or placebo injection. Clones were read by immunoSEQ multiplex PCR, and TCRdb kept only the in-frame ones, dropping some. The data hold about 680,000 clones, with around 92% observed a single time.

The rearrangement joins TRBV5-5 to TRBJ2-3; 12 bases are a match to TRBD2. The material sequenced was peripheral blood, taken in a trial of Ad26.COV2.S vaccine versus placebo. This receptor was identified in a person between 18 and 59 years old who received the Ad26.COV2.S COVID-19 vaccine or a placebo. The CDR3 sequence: CASSMETSGRAYTQYF. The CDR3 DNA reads TGTGCCAGCAGCATGGAGACTAGCGGGAGAGCATATACGCAGTATTTT.